This T cell receptor beta chain was observed in a study of regulatory T cells in long-lasting Graves disease. Study details: Those with persistent Graves' disease had received antithyroid drugs for over 5 years with positive TSH receptor antibodies.

Germline V gene sequence: CDR1 SGHRS, CDR2 YFSETQ. This CDR3 is built from 13 residues. This clonotype was counted many times. Its antigen remains unknown. Germline and junction disagree at one end, which may indicate a read error. Investigators prepared the TCR beta libraries by applying iRepertoire HTBI primers and Arm-PCR of CDR3 regions. TCRdb re-derived calls from the multiplex PCR reads in MiXCR, one entry per CDR3 protein. Here the sample spans some 470,000 distinct CDR3 sequences, about 22% being singletons. General observations from the study: Not thyroid tissue but only peripheral blood was studied.

Time point denoted: persistent/refractory GD, antithyroid drugs over 5 years with positive TRAb. The TCR library used RNA extracted from PBMCs. The diagnosis of Graves' disease used American Thyroid Association guidelines. The chain carries TRBV5-1 and TRBJ2-5; D unclear. This receptor was identified in a female donor with Graves disease. This material consisted of peripheral blood mononuclear cells (PBMCs), taken when the disease was refractory, from a patient treated with antithyroid drugs. The CDR3 reads CASSLVTGETQYF. In DNA, the CDR3 is TGTGCCAGCAGCTTAGTCACCGGAGAGACCCAGTACTTC.